A selection of T cell receptor beta chains follows, all from one sample in a study of blood T cell repertoires in COVID-19. Sequencing used immunoSEQ multiplex PCR; TCRdb keeps in-frame clones, though not all of them. The sample consists of 200,000 or so clones, roughly 85% of them appearing once. Material: peripheral blood. Every receptor here comes from a man aged 60 to 75 with acute or convalescent COVID-19. The CDR3 runs from the conserved cysteine through the conserved F or W.

TRBJ2-1,TRBV2,CASSRTGKAVEQFF
TRBJ2-2,TRBV7-3,CASSLGRNTGELFF
TRBJ2-3,TRBV21-1,CASSKRGSTDTQYF
TRBJ2-7,TRBV5-6,CASRAQGFRYEQYF
TRBJ2-5,TRBV29-1,CSVRQGAGETQYF
TRBJ1-4,TRBV5-4,CASTEHGGTNEKLFF
TRBJ1-4,TRBV7-2,CASSLGAGNEKLFF
TRBJ2-7,TRBV6-1,CASSDIFSYEQYF
TRBJ2-1,TRBV14,CASSLYNEQFF
TRBJ2-2,TRBV7-2,CASSRGGPGELFF
TRBJ2-7,TRBV19,CASSRNRGSYEQYF
TRBJ1-2,TRBV10-3,CAIRQDTNYGYTF
TRBJ1-1,TRBV5-4,CASSVGQLNTEAFF
TRBJ2-7,TRBV10-2,CASRDLSSSGRVSYEQYF
TRBJ2-3,TRBV28,CASNPWGSTDTQYF
TRBJ1-5,TRBV28,CASSLTVRYSNQPQHF
TRBJ2-3,TRBV10-1,CASSDHRGSTDTQYF
TRBJ2-7,TRBV28,CASSSGTYEQYF
TRBJ2-3,TRBV6-5,CASSYPGVSDTQYF
TRBJ2-6,TRBV5-1,CASSLETSGGSGANVLTF
TRBJ1-1,TRBV6-6,CASSLQDRAEAFF
TRBJ2-3,TRBV5-8,CASSLSGRRTDTQYF
TRBJ1-1,TRBV6-5,CASNHDRGDTEAFF
TRBJ2-6,TRBV4-3,CASSLGYGSGANVLTF
TRBJ1-6,TRBV28,CASSRTYSPLHF
TRBJ1-5,TRBV28,CASSFSGGGNQPQHF
TRBJ1-2,TRBV30,CAWSPGGYYGYTF
TRBJ1-6,TRBV27,CASSGNNSPLHF
TRBJ2-7,TRBV28,CASSPGGGRATYEQYF
TRBJ2-7,TRBV27,CASRPYAQGSYEQYF
TRBJ2-3,TRBV5-4,CASSLKTGTTSTDTQYF
TRBJ2-3,TRBV6-2/TRBV6-3,CASSSRGGGFADTQYF
TRBJ2-3,TRBV7-9,CASRLATGTSGGGQYF
TRBJ2-1,TRBV7-8,CASSFKRKASGPEVYEQFF
TRBJ2-6,TRBV4-1,CASSAGWSGANVLTF
TRBJ1-5,TRBV21-1,CASSKNPQQGAEGQPQHF
TRBJ2-3,TRBV19,CASSSGRGTDTQYF
TRBJ2-7,TRBV11-3,CASSTYFPGQGAYEQYF
TRBJ2-3,TRBV5-1,CASSLAGADTQYF
TRBJ2-1,TRBV29-1,CSGQSGRHNEQFF
TRBJ2-2,TRBV15,CATSRGARGGTGELFF
TRBJ2-7,TRBV21-1,CASSNVGAPSCEQYF
TRBJ2-5,TRBV20-1,CSARAAGAQYF
TRBJ2-2,TRBV6-6,CASSYGTINTGELFF
TRBJ2-5,TRBV5-1,CASSLTRRGGWETQYF
TRBJ2-4,TRBV6-1,CASSEESGTRLNF